These 32 T cell receptor beta chains share one sample of origin, sequenced in a study of regulatory T cells in long-lasting Graves disease. Time point given: persistent/refractory GD, antithyroid drugs over 5 years with positive TRAb. PBMC-extracted RNA yielded the TCR library. With iRepertoire HTBI primers and Arm-PCR of CDR3 regions, TCR beta libraries were built. TCRdb analysed the multiplex PCR reads with MiXCR anew, one entry per CDR3 protein. The data show hundreds of thousands of distinct CDR3 sequences, around a fifth seen once. The sample consisted of peripheral blood mononuclear cells (PBMCs), taken when the disease was refractory, from a patient treated with antithyroid drugs. All receptors come from a female donor with Graves disease.

This chain joins TRBV3-1 and TRBJ2-7; TRBD1 matches 9 bases. This CDR3 is built from 16 residues. V lost 4 bases, J lost 3 bases, and 10 bases stayed unmatched. Germline V gene data show CDR1 as LGHDT and CDR2 as YNNKEL (reference sequence). The CDR3 DNA reads TGTGCCAGCAGCCGATCCGGGACAGGGCTTCTCTACGAGCAGTACTTC. The encoded protein is CASSRSGTGLLYEQYF.

This clonotype was detected ten times or more. The chain carries TRBV28 and TRBJ1-3; D possibly corresponds to TRBD1 (6 bases). V was pared by 6 bases and J by 0 bases, with 9 bases between. The CDR3 consists of 14 residues. Germline CDR1 reads MDHEN; CDR2 reads SYDVKM. The CDR3 here is CASSRTASGNTIYF. In DNA, the CDR3 is TGTGCCAGCAGCCGGACAGCCTCTGGAAACACCATATATTTT.

Of note for this clonotype: Since a much larger clone is just one base distant, this may be a read error. V is TRBV9 and J is TRBJ1-2; D perhaps matches TRBD1 (6 bases). This CDR3 is 13 amino acids long. CDR1 SGDLS and CDR2 YYNGEE come from the germline V gene. The CDR3 protein is CASSPQTGSGHTF. The CDR3 bases are TGTGCCAGCAGCCCCCAGACAGGCTCTGGCCACACCTTC.

The V call is TRBV6-2 or TRBV6-3, the J call TRBJ2-7; 11 bases match TRBD1. The germline V gene encodes CDR1 MNHEY and CDR2 SVGEGT. J was trimmed by 6 bases and V by 2 bases; bases with no gene match: 9. CDR3 length: 16 residues. CDR3 in amino acids: CASSYLGQGVSSEQYF. The CDR3 bases are TGTGCCAGCAGTTACCTGGGACAGGGGGTGTCGAGCGAGCAGTACTTC.

The J gene is TRBJ1-2, the V gene TRBV6-5, with no clear D. Germline lookup yields CDR1 MNHEY and CDR2 SVGAGI. This CDR3 has 14 amino acids. Trimming removed 3 bases at V and 4 bases at J, with 12 bases between. The CDR3 loop is CASSYKGVGYGYTF. In DNA, the CDR3 is TGTGCCAGCAGTTATAAGGGAGTTGGCTATGGCTACACCTTC.

The chain joins TRBV6-9 to TRBJ2-7; the match to TRBD1 covers 7 bases. J gave up 4 bases and V 3 bases, and 12 bases lay outside the gene matches. Germline CDR1 and CDR2: MNHGY and SVAAGI. The CDR3 has 16 residues. The CDR3 loop is CASSYSKSSGGYEQYF. In DNA form, the CDR3 reads TGTGCCAGCAGTTACTCGAAGTCGTCAGGGGGTTACGAGCAGTACTTC.

This clonotype has just a few counts. V and J are TRBV12-3 or TRBV12-4 and TRBJ2-3, with TRBD2 matching over 12 bases. J lost 4 bases, V lost 7 bases, and 15 bases had no gene match. The CDR3 extends over 18 amino acids. The CDR3 loop is CASNDPRGLAGPADTQYF. In DNA form, the CDR3 reads TGTGCCAGCAACGACCCCCGAGGACTAGCGGGACCGGCAGATACGCAGTATTTT.

In its sample, this clonotype was seen many times. The chain recombines TRBV12-3 or TRBV12-4 with TRBJ2-7; 10 nucleotides align to TRBD2. The CDR3 is 14 residues long. The V gene end was trimmed by 5 bases and the J gene end by 2 bases; junction bases not matched to a gene: 3. Here the CDR3 reads CASSNSGGPYEQYF. The DNA for the CDR3 is TGTGCCAGCAGTAATAGCGGGGGGCCCTACGAGCAGTACTTC.

The table lists this clonotype with a few counts. The chain is built from TRBV5-1 and TRBJ2-5, with D perhaps matching TRBD1 (6 bases). V was clipped by 5 bases and J by 3 bases, with 14 bases between them. In germline, CDR1 is SGHRS, CDR2 YFSETQ. The CDR3 runs to 14 residues. DNA for the CDR3: TGCGCCAGCAGTCCGAGCTACAGGGAAGAGACCCAGTACTTC. Amino acids: CASSPSYREETQYF. The complete variable domain, with remaining parts taken from reference TRBV5-1 and TRBJ2-5, reads KAGVTQTPRYLIKTRGQQVTLSCSPISGHRSVSWYQQTPGQGLQFLFEYFSETQRNKGNFPGRFSGRQFSNSRSEMNVSTLELGDSALYLCASSPSYREETQYFGPGTRLLVL.

This clonotype was recorded a few times. The chain carries TRBV9 and TRBJ2-7, with D perhaps matching TRBD1 (5 bases). The CDR3 runs 14 residues. V lost 0 bases and J 0 bases, leaving 7 bases between the germline ends. Germline-derived CDR1 and CDR2 are SGDLS and YYNGEE. The CDR3 bases are TGTGCCAGCAGCGTAGATGGGGCCTCCTACGAGCAGTACTTC. Amino acid sequence: CASSVDGASYEQYF. Complete variable domain (other parts from reference TRBV9 and TRBJ2-7): DSGVTQTPKHLITATGQRVTLRCSPRSGDLSVYWYQQSLDQGLQFLIQYYNGEERAKGNILERFSAQQFPDLHSELNLSSLELGDSALYFCASSVDGASYEQYFGPGTRLTVT.

The chain joins TRBV6-2 or TRBV6-3 to TRBJ2-1, with 7 bases matching TRBD2. The germline gives CDR1 MNHEY, CDR2 SVGEGT. The trim removed 2 bases at V and 6 bases at J, leaving 13 bases unmatched. This CDR3 has 17 residues. CDR3 sequence reads: CASSYGRPSGRPNEQFF. Here the CDR3 DNA reads TGTGCCAGCAGTTACGGTCGGCCTAGCGGAAGACCCAATGAGCAGTTCTTC.

This clonotype showed up many times. V gene TRBV6-1 combines with J gene TRBJ1-1, with D possibly TRBD1 on 5 matching bases. The CDR3 extends over 17 amino acids. Germline values: CDR1 MNHNS, CDR2 SASEGT. The V end was cut by 0 bases, the J end by 0 bases, with 14 bases between. The CDR3 DNA is TGTGCCAGCAGTGAAGCGCTTCGGGGCGAGGTGAACACTGAAGCTTTCTTT. Translated, it gives CASSEALRGEVNTEAFF.

This clonotype was detected ten times or more. This rearrangement joins TRBV7-2 to TRBJ1-1; the D gene is possibly TRBD1 (6 bases). The CDR3 runs 14 residues. V was pared by 4 bases and J by 1 base, with 10 bases between. The V gene's germline CDR1 is SGHTA and CDR2 FQGNSA. CDR3: CASSSDSGNTEAFF. CDR3 nucleotide sequence: TGTGCCAGCAGCTCGGACAGCGGGAACACTGAAGCTTTCTTT.

This clonotype has a count of ten or more. The rearrangement joins TRBV12-3 or TRBV12-4 to TRBJ2-5; 7 bases fit TRBD1. After removal of 6 bases from V and 5 bases from J, the junction contained 6 bases not matched to a gene. The CDR3 has 13 residues. The CDR3 sequence is CASSPGQRETQYF. Written as DNA, the CDR3 is TGTGCCAGCAGCCCGGGACAGAGGGAGACCCAGTACTTC.

This clonotype was detected ten times or more. The genes are TRBV28 and TRBJ1-1, with TRBD1 identical over 9 bases. After removal of 6 bases from V and 4 bases from J, the junction contained 12 bases not matched to a gene. Germline lookup yields CDR1 MDHEN and CDR2 SYDVKM. This CDR3 comprises 16 residues. The chain's CDR3 is CASRQSGTGWATEAFF. The CDR3 DNA follows: TGTGCCAGCAGGCAATCCGGGACAGGGTGGGCCACTGAAGCTTTCTTT.

CDR3 nucleotides: TGTGCCAGCAGCTCCTCCCCCGGGGTCCAGCCCCAGCATTTT. This sequence encodes CASSSSPGVQPQHF. The chain links TRBV7-6 to TRBJ1-5; unclear D gene. Germline CDR1 reads SGHVS; CDR2 reads FNYEAQ. V gave up 4 bases and J gave up 7 bases, with 14 bases separating them. This CDR3 has 14 amino acids.

This chain uses TRBV4-1 with TRBJ2-5, with 7 nucleotides matching TRBD2. CDR1 is MGHRA, CDR2 YSYEKL, per germline. CDR3 length: 15 amino acids. V gave up 4 bases and J gave up 3 bases; unmatched junction bases: 8. DNA for the CDR3: TGCGCCAGCAGCCCCCTGGGGCGGGGGAAAGAGACCCAGTACTTC. This gives the protein CASSPLGRGKETQYF.

This clonotype was observed a few times. The genes are TRBV28 and TRBJ2-3; TRBD2 matches 8 bases. Trimming at V came to 6 bases and at J to 8 bases, leaving 13 bases not matched to a gene. Germline CDR1 MDHEN, CDR2 SYDVKM. The CDR3 contains 15 residues. DNA for the CDR3: TGTGCCAGCAGACCACAGAATCCCCGGGGGGGTACGCAGTATTTT. Amino acids: CASRPQNPRGGTQYF.

This sequence joins TRBV11-2 and TRBJ2-1; a weak D match, TRBD2 (7 bases). Between the trimmed V and J ends, which lost 4 bases and 5 bases, there was a span of 15 bases. Germline-derived CDR1 and CDR2 are SGHAT and FQNNGV. The CDR3 is 15 amino acids. CDR3 protein: CASSSLRGGDNEQFF. The CDR3 region has the DNA TGTGCCAGCAGCTCCTTAAGGGGGGGAGACAATGAGCAGTTCTTC.

The rearrangement joins TRBV12-3 or TRBV12-4 to TRBJ2-5; perhaps TRBD2 as D (6 bases). The V end was cut by 5 bases, the J end by 6 bases, with 16 bases between. The CDR3 sequence is 14 residues long. The CDR3: CASSRLVGKKTQYF. In nucleotides, the CDR3 is TGTGCCAGCAGTAGACTAGTGGGAAAGAAGACCCAGTACTTC.

The rearrangement links TRBV20-1 to TRBJ2-5, with TRBD1 identical over 8 bases. The CDR3 length is 13 residues. Losses at the gene ends were 6 bases for V and 5 bases for J; bases not matched to a gene: 8. Germline assignment: CDR1 DFQATT and CDR2 SNEGSKA (reference sequence). CDR3 sequence: CSAEDRAGETQYF. The CDR3, as DNA: TGCAGTGCGGAGGACAGGGCCGGCGAGACCCAGTACTTC.

The chain recombines TRBV15 with TRBJ1-1; D not resolved. Germline V gene sequence: CDR1 LNHNV, CDR2 YYDKDF (reference sequence). The CDR3 has 13 amino acids. V dropped 5 bases and J dropped 5 bases, with 12 bases sitting between them. DNA of the CDR3: TGTGCCACCAGCCTAGGAGGGAGGACTGAAGCTTTCTTT. The encoded protein is CATSLGGRTEAFF. Drawing the rest from reference TRBV15 and TRBJ1-1, the complete variable domain is DAMVIQNPRYQVTQFGKPVTLSCSQTLNHNVMYWYQQKSSQAPKLLFHYYDKDFNNEADTPDNFQSRRPNTSFCFLDIRSPGLGDTAMYLCATSLGGRTEAFFGQGTRLTVV.

This clonotype was seen repeatedly, ten times or more. V is TRBV28 and J is TRBJ1-5; D remains ambiguous. The CDR3 length is 12 residues. Germline assignment: CDR1 MDHEN and CDR2 SYDVKM. The DNA for the CDR3 is TGTGGGAGTCATAGTTCGAATCAGCCCCAGCATTTT. It specifies CGSHSSNQPQHF.

This clonotype was picked up many times. The rearrangement uses TRBV9 and TRBJ1-4; possible D gene TRBD1, 5 bases. The CDR3 loop spans 16 amino acids. Germline CDR1 reads SGDLS; CDR2 reads YYNGEE. Trimming removed 4 bases at V and 0 bases at J, with 13 bases between. CDR3 in amino acids: CASSPEGQATNEKLFF. The DNA for the CDR3 is TGTGCCAGCAGCCCCGAAGGACAAGCAACTAATGAAAAACTGTTTTTT.

The rearrangement links TRBV6-1 to TRBJ2-1; 8 bases are a match to TRBD1. CDR3 length equals 15 residues. Germline CDR1 is MNHNS and CDR2 is SASEGT. The V gene end was trimmed by 6 bases and the J gene end by 1 base; junction bases not matched to a gene: 5. This CDR3 reads CASRPGQVSYNEQFF. The CDR3 bases are TGTGCCAGCAGGCCGGGACAGGTATCCTACAATGAGCAGTTCTTC.

This clonotype came up a few times. A junction boundary mismatches the germline segment, possibly from a read error. The chain has TRBV7-7 and TRBJ1-2; D might be TRBD1 (6 bases). From germline, CDR1 is SSHAT and CDR2 FNYEAQ (reference sequence). The CDR3 contains 12 residues. The CDR3 spells CASTPQGKGYTF. The CDR3 bases are TGTGCTAGCACCCCTCAGGGGAAAGGCTACACCTTC.

J is TRBJ2-2 and V is TRBV9; TRBD2 agrees at 12 bases. CDR1 and CDR2 (germline): SGDLS, YYNGEE. The CDR3 is 16 amino acids. V was clipped by 4 bases and J by 6 bases; unmatched bases: 7. The CDR3 spells CASSPRLAGEAGELFF. Here the CDR3 DNA reads TGTGCCAGCAGCCCCAGACTAGCGGGAGAAGCCGGGGAGCTGTTTTTT.

V usage is TRBV25-1 and J usage is TRBJ2-5, with a weak D call TRBD2 (6 bases). The germline V gene encodes CDR1 MGHDK and CDR2 SYGVNS. The CDR3 is 15 residues long. Trimming removed 4 bases from V and 0 bases from J, with 12 bases in between. The DNA of the CDR3 is TGTGCCAGCAGTGTACTAGCTTACCACCAAGAGACCCAGTACTTC. Encoded protein: CASSVLAYHQETQYF. Drawing the rest from reference TRBV25-1 and TRBJ2-5, the complete variable domain is EADIYQTPRYLVIGTGKKITLECSQTMGHDKMYWYQQDPGMELHLIHYSYGVNSTEKGDLSSESTVSRIRTEHFPLTLESARPSHTSQYLCASSVLAYHQETQYFGPGTRLLVL.

V usage is TRBV7-9 and J usage is TRBJ1-4; D gene uncertain. With 5 bases removed from V and 5 bases from J, the gap between germline ends came to 18 bases. Germline values: CDR1 SEHNR, CDR2 FQNEAQ (reference sequence). CDR3 size: 16 residues. The CDR3 region has the DNA TGTGCCAGCAGCCCCCTCGGGCGCGACCGGAATGAAAAACTGTTTTTT. It specifies CASSPLGRDRNEKLFF.

CDR3 DNA sequence: TGCGCCAGCAGGAGGGACAGGGGGCCTTTGGGTTCACCCCTCCACTTT. Its translation is CASRRDRGPLGSPLHF. The chain has TRBV4-1 and TRBJ1-6, with 12 nucleotides matching TRBD1. CDR3 size: 16 residues. Germline V gene sequence: CDR1 MGHRA, CDR2 YSYEKL. Trimming removed 6 bases from V and 9 bases from J; junction bases left unmatched: 9.

The chain carries TRBV29-1 and TRBJ1-1, with D perhaps matching TRBD1 (5 bases). The CDR3 is made up of 11 amino acids. V lost 0 bases, J lost 11 bases, and 10 bases lay in between. The germline V gene has CDR1 SQVTM and CDR2 ANQGSEA. Here the CDR3 reads CSVEETGRAFF. CDR3 coding DNA: TGCAGCGTTGAAGAAACAGGTAGGGCTTTCTTT.

The J gene is TRBJ2-3, the V gene TRBV19; D may be TRBD1 or TRBD2 (6 bases each). Per the germline V gene, CDR1 is LNHDA and CDR2 is SQIVND (reference sequence). The V end was cut by 6 bases, the J end by 4 bases, with 17 bases between. The CDR3 covers 15 residues. CDR3 DNA: TGTGCCAGTAGGTCGGGGGCGCATTCTCCAGATACGCAGTATTTT. It codes for CASRSGAHSPDTQYF.